Below, 2 T cell receptor beta chains from the same sample are listed, as sequenced in a study of regulatory T cells in long-lasting Graves disease. Investigators prepared the TCR beta libraries by applying iRepertoire HTBI primers and Arm-PCR of CDR3 regions. TCRdb ran MiXCR on the multiplex PCR reads and lists one entry per CDR3 protein. Altogether roughly 500,000 distinct CDR3 sequences are present, 14% being singletons, with the ten largest covering over 15%. The time point: newly diagnosed GD, antithyroid drugs for less than 3 months. From PBMCs, RNA was extracted and then used to make the TCR library. The same specimen was also included in a second study, on T cells in Graves' hyperthyroidism and ophthalmopathy.

The source material was peripheral blood mononuclear cells (PBMCs), sampled at new diagnosis, from a patient treated with antithyroid drugs. The source is a woman aged 50 to 65 with Graves disease.

This clonotype appeared a few times. This may arise from a read error, as a much more abundant clone is one base away. The genes are TRBV6-1 and TRBJ1-5; D is undetermined. The CDR3 runs 15 residues. Germline CDR1 is MNHNS and CDR2 is SASEGT. CDR3 sequence (DNA): TGTGCCGGCAGTGAGATAAACCAGGTCAATCAGCCCCAGCATTTT. Its protein product is CAGSEINQVNQPQHF.

This clonotype was observed many times. This chain joins TRBV5-1 and TRBJ2-5; tentative D call: TRBD2 (5 bases). Trimming took off 0 bases at V and 5 bases at J, with 11 bases between the two ends. Germline assignment: CDR1 SGHRS and CDR2 YFSETQ. This CDR3 contains 14 residues. For the CDR3, the DNA is TGCGCCAGCAGCTTGGGTGTAGCGTTGGAGACCCAGTACTTC. Amino acids: CASSLGVALETQYF.